This is a list of T cell receptor beta chains from one sample in a study of shared clonotypes between healthy human individuals. This table comes from immunoSEQ multiplex PCR, and its TCRdb copy is limited to in-frame clones, with some not included. The sample carries 2 million to 2.5 million clones, just under 95% recorded once. The specimen sequenced was naive CD8+ T cells sorted from blood. These receptors were taken from a young man in good health. Both conserved end residues are part of each CDR3. The D gene is left open where the match is weak. Rows may omit the clone size; those that give it use once, few, many or a size class.

TRBV27	TRBJ2-7	TRBD2	NA	CASSYSAGGYVYEQYF	TGTGCCAGCAGTTACTCAGCGGGAGGGTATGTTTACGAGCAGTACTTC
TRBV28	TRBJ2-7	TRBD2	NA	CASSIAGDTYEQYF	TGTGCCAGCAGCATAGCGGGGGACACCTACGAGCAGTACTTC
TRBV2	TRBJ2-1	NA	NA	CATQSGFSYNEQFF	TGTGCCACCCAGAGCGGGTTCTCCTACAATGAGCAGTTCTTC
TRBV27	TRBJ2-7	TRBD1	NA	CASSLIGTGGYEQYF	TGTGCCAGCAGTTTAATAGGGACAGGTGGATACGAGCAGTACTTC
TRBV27	TRBJ2-1	NA	NA	CASSWAGNNEQFF	TGTGCCAGCAGTTGGGCAGGGAACAATGAGCAGTTCTTC
TRBV11-2	TRBJ2-5	NA	NA	CASSLVPGLGEETQYF	TGTGCCAGCAGCTTAGTCCCGGGCCTAGGGGAAGAGACCCAGTACTTC
TRBV30	TRBJ2-2	TRBD1	NA	CAWTDRVGELFF	TGTGCCTGGACGGACAGGGTTGGGGAGCTGTTTTTT
TRBV11-2	TRBJ2-3	NA	NA	CASSLGGVTDTQYF	TGTGCCAGCAGCTTGGGCGGGGTAACAGATACGCAGTATTTT
TRBV5-4	TRBJ2-7	NA	NA	CASSLSQESYEQYF	TGTGCCAGCAGCTTGAGTCAGGAATCCTACGAGCAGTACTTC
TRBV2	TRBJ2-1	NA	NA	CASSVSQGSSYNEQFF	TGTGCCAGCAGCGTCTCACAGGGTAGCTCCTACAATGAGCAGTTCTTC
TRBV5-1	TRBJ2-7	NA	once	CASSLGEDYEQYF	TGCGCCAGCAGCTTAGGGGAGGACTACGAGCAGTACTTC
TRBV4-3	TRBJ2-2	NA	NA	CASSQATPGELFF	TGCGCCAGCAGCCAAGCGACGCCCGGGGAGCTGTTTTTT
TRBV28	TRBJ1-1	TRBD1	NA	CASSWTGTTDTEAFF	TGTGCCAGCAGTTGGACAGGGACCACGGACACTGAAGCTTTCTTT
TRBV5-4	TRBJ2-5	NA	NA	CASSLGDQETQYF	TGTGCCAGCAGCTTAGGGGACCAAGAGACCCAGTACTTC
TRBV11-3	TRBJ2-7	TRBD2	NA	CASSYAGAAYEQYF	TGTGCCAGCAGCTACGCGGGAGCGGCCTACGAGCAGTACTTC
TRBV7-9	TRBJ2-2	NA	NA	CASSLSAGVSGIGELFF	TGTGCCAGCAGCTTATCGGCAGGCGTATCGGGCATCGGGGAGCTGTTTTTT
TRBV21-1	TRBJ2-2	NA	NA	CASSKVFGKDTGELFF	TGTGCCAGCAGCAAAGTATTTGGGAAGGATACCGGGGAGCTGTTTTTT
TRBV28	TRBJ2-5	NA	NA	CASSLGVQETQYF	TGTGCCAGCAGTTTAGGGGTCCAAGAGACCCAGTACTTC
TRBV30	TRBJ2-7	NA	once	CAWSDQGFEQYF	TGTGCCTGGAGTGATCAGGGATTCGAGCAGTACTTC
TRBV10-1	TRBJ2-3	NA	NA	CASSPTSFDGTDTQYF	TGCGCCAGCAGCCCGACGTCCTTTGATGGCACAGATACGCAGTATTTT
TRBV13	TRBJ2-2	NA	once	CASSQQRGELFF	TGTGCCAGCAGCCAGCAGCGCGGGGAGCTGTTTTTT
TRBV2	TRBJ2-7	NA	NA	CAAQGGEDEQYF	TGTGCCGCCCAGGGGGGCGAAGACGAGCAGTACTTC
TRBV7-3	TRBJ2-7	TRBD1	NA	CASSEGGPGYEQYF	TGTGCCAGCAGCGAAGGGGGCCCGGGTTACGAGCAGTACTTC
TRBV11-2	TRBJ1-2	TRBD1	NA	CASSFGQGNYGYTF	TGTGCCAGCAGCTTCGGACAGGGGAACTATGGCTACACCTTC
TRBV11-2	TRBJ1-2	TRBD1	NA	CASSLGGDGSYTF	TGTGCCAGCAGTCTAGGGGGCGATGGGAGCTACACCTTC
TRBV4-1	TRBJ2-2	TRBD2	NA	CASSPEPVGRERGELFF	TGCGCCAGCAGCCCCGAACCCGTCGGGAGGGAAAGAGGGGAGCTGTTTTTT
TRBV19	TRBJ1-5	NA	NA	CASTYGGKQPQHF	TGTGCCAGTACCTATGGGGGGAAACAGCCCCAGCATTTT
TRBV13	TRBJ2-1	NA	NA	CASSPIGPMDGEQFF	TGTGCCAGCAGCCCCATAGGGCCAATGGATGGTGAGCAGTTCTTC
TRBV30	TRBJ1-1	TRBD1	NA	CAWSVPDRVDQAFF	TGTGCCTGGAGTGTCCCGGACAGGGTGGACCAAGCTTTCTTT
TRBV7-8	TRBJ2-2	TRBD1	once	CASSSLTGGGTGELFF	TGTGCCAGCAGTTCTCTGACAGGGGGAGGCACCGGGGAGCTGTTTTTT
TRBV15	TRBJ2-7	NA	NA	CATSDGGYEQYF	TGTGCCACCTCCGACGGGGGCTACGAGCAGTACTTC
TRBV27	TRBJ2-5	TRBD2	NA	CASSPRLAGDQETQYF	TGTGCCAGCAGTCCGAGACTAGCGGGGGATCAAGAGACCCAGTACTTC
TRBV13	TRBJ2-3	TRBD2	NA	CASSLRTSLSTDTQYF	TGTGCCAGCAGCCTGCGGACTAGCCTCAGCACAGATACGCAGTATTTT
TRBV28	TRBJ2-7	TRBD2	NA	CASSFLSKRGGSYEQYF	TGTGCCAGCAGTTTCCTATCAAAGCGGGGGGGCTCCTACGAGCAGTACTTC
TRBV4-1	TRBJ1-5	NA	NA	CASSQVGLAGNNQPQHF	TGCGCCAGCAGCCAAGTCGGGTTGGCGGGGAACAATCAGCCCCAGCATTTT
TRBV10-1	TRBJ2-2	NA	NA	CASSDGQELFF	TGCGCCAGCAGTGATGGTCAGGAGCTGTTTTTT
TRBV5-1	TRBJ1-1	NA	NA	CASSLEGWDTEAFF	TGCGCCAGCAGCTTGGAGGGCTGGGACACTGAAGCTTTCTTT
TRBV6-8	TRBJ2-7	NA	NA	CASPPFSDSYEQYF	TGTGCCAGCCCTCCCTTCTCGGACTCCTACGAGCAGTACTTC
TRBV28	TRBJ1-1	NA	once	CASSRIGNAEAFF	TGTGCCAGCAGTCGAATCGGGAACGCTGAAGCTTTCTTT
TRBV13	TRBJ1-1	NA	NA	CASSLVDTEAFF	TGTGCCAGCAGCTTAGTTGACACTGAAGCTTTCTTT
TRBV9	TRBJ2-7	TRBD1	NA	CASSPGTGNYEQYF	TGTGCCAGCAGCCCAGGGACAGGGAACTACGAGCAGTACTTC
TRBV28	TRBJ1-1	NA	NA	CASRLSGDTEAFF	TGTGCCAGCAGGCTATCCGGGGACACTGAAGCTTTCTTT
TRBV4-1	TRBJ2-7	TRBD1	NA	CASSVTGGYEQYF	TGCGCCAGCAGTGTGACAGGGGGCTACGAGCAGTACTTC
TRBV6-5	TRBJ2-1	TRBD2	NA	CACQTLAGGAHEQFF	TGTGCCTGCCAGACCTTAGCGGGAGGCGCGCATGAGCAGTTCTTC
TRBV27	TRBJ1-1	NA	NA	CASSLISQGTEAFF	TGTGCCAGCAGTTTAATCAGCCAAGGGACTGAAGCTTTCTTT
TRBV2	TRBJ2-1	TRBD1	NA	CASSEAGGMNEQFF	TGTGCCAGCAGTGAGGCAGGGGGCATGAATGAGCAGTTCTTC
TRBV6-5	TRBJ1-1	TRBD1	NA	CASSFAGQGPNTEAFF	TGTGCCAGCAGTTTCGCTGGACAGGGCCCGAACACTGAAGCTTTCTTT
TRBV7-2	TRBJ1-3	NA	NA	CASSLDGHFSGNTIYF	TGTGCCAGCAGCTTGGACGGACATTTCTCTGGAAACACCATATATTTT
TRBV27	TRBJ2-7	NA	NA	CASSLSANLHYEQYF	TGTGCCAGCAGTTTATCGGCAAACCTTCACTACGAGCAGTACTTC
TRBV19	TRBJ2-1	TRBD2	few	CASSLASGTSEQFF	TGTGCCAGTAGTTTGGCTAGCGGGACTAGTGAGCAGTTCTTC
TRBV12-5	TRBJ2-2	TRBD1	few	CASGTGQGDVGELFF	TGTGCTAGTGGCACGGGACAGGGGGACGTCGGGGAGCTGTTTTTT
TRBV7-9	TRBJ2-7	NA	NA	CASSFISSEQYF	TGTGCCAGCAGCTTTATATCTTCCGAGCAGTACTTC
TRBV15	TRBJ1-2	TRBD1	NA	CATSMKPGQINYGYTF	TGTGCCACCAGCATGAAACCGGGACAGATTAACTATGGCTACACCTTC
TRBV27	TRBJ2-1	NA	NA	CASSRQSNEQFF	TGTGCCAGCAGTCGACAGTCCAATGAGCAGTTCTTC
TRBV9	TRBJ2-7	TRBD1	once	CASSVFPGQGYEQYF	TGTGCCAGCAGCGTCTTCCCGGGACAGGGCTACGAGCAGTACTTC
TRBV9	TRBJ2-5	NA	NA	CASSSQGRETQYF	TGTGCCAGCAGCTCTCAGGGGAGGGAGACCCAGTACTTC
TRBV10-1	TRBJ2-5	NA	NA	CASSDWGSGETQYF	TGCGCCAGCAGTGATTGGGGGAGCGGAGAGACCCAGTACTTC